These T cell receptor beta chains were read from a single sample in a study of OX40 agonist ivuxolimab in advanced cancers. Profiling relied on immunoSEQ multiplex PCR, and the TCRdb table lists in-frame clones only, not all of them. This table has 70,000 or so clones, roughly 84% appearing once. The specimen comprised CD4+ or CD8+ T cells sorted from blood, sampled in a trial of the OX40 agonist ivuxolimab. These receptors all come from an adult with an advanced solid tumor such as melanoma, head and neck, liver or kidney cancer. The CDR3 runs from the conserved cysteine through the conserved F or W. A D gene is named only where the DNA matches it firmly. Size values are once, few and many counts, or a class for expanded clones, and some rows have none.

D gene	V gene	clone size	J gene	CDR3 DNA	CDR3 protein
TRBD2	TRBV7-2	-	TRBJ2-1	TGTGCCAGCAGCTTCCCAACGGGACTAGTTCGTAATGAGCAGTTCTTC	CASSFPTGLVRNEQFF
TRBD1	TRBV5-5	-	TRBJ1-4	TGTGCCAGCAGCTTAATGACAGGGGATGAAAAACTGTTTTTT	CASSLMTGDEKLFF
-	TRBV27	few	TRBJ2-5	TGTGCCAGCAGTCCTCTCGCCCCTCGCTTGGGTGGGACCCAGTACTTC	CASSPLAPRLGGTQYF
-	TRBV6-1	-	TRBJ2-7	TGTGCCACCGAGGCTAGCGCCTCCTACGAGCAGTACTTC	CATEASASYEQYF
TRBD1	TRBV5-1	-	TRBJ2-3	TGCGCCAGCAGCTCGAGGACAGGGCTTGTGCCAGATACGCAGTATTTT	CASSSRTGLVPDTQYF
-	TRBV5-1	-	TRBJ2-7	TGCGCCAGCAGCCCCCGGGCCGGAGGGGGAACCTACGAGCAGTACTTC	CASSPRAGGGTYEQYF
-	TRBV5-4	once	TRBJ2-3	TGTGCCAGCAGCTTACCGCGTGGCAGGGCCTCAGATACGCAGTATTTT	CASSLPRGRASDTQYF
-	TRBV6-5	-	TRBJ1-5	TGTGCCAGCAGACTGGACAACGATAGCAATCAGCCCCAGCATTTT	CASRLDNDSNQPQHF
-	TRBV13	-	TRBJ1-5	TGTGCCAGCAGCCAGCGGGATCAGCCCCAGCATTTT	CASSQRDQPQHF
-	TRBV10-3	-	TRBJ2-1	TGTGCCATCAGTGAGTCGACTCGGGGGACAGCCAGAAAACACAGCATGAATGAGCAGTTCTTC	CAISESTRGTARKHSMNEQFF